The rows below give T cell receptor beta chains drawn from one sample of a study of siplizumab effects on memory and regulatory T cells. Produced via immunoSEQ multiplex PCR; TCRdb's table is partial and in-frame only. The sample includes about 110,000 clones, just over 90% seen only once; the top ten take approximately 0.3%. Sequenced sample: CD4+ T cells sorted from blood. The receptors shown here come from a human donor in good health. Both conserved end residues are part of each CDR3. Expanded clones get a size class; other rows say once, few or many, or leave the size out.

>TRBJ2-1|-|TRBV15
CATSRRTSGGYNEQFF
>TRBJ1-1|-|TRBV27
CASSHWTGNGNTEAFF
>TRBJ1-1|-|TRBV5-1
CASNFGSGNTEAFF
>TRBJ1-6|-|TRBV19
CASSTGTADNSPLHF
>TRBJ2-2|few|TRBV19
CASRGAVNTGELFF
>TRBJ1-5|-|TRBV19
CASSIVGGTFHQPQHF
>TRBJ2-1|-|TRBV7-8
CASRGLAGRHAEQFF
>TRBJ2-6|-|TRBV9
CASSAYSSSGANVLTF
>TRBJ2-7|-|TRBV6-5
CASSVLAGGNYEQYF
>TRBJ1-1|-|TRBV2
CASRGQNTEAFF
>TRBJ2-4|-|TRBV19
CASSMVQGAGGKNIQYF
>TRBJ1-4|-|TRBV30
CAWSQPTGGTNEKLFF
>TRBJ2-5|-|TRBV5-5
CASSTDRGEETQYF
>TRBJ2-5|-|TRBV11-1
CASSWRTTGPGLYF
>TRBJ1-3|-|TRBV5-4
CASSPPGQRNSGNTIYF
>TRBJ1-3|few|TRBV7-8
CASSPAVGNTIYF
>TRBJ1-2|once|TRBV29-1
CSVDRGGYGYTF
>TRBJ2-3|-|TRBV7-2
CASSIQGPSTDTQYF
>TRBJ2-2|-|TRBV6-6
CASSPLQGYGTGELFF
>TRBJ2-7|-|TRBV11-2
CASSSRASPGQGSGEQYF
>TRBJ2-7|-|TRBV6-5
CASSYSTTGAYEQYF
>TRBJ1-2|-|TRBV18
CASSPSRGYGYTF
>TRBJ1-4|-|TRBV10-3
CASRSRGLNEKLFF
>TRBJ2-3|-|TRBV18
CASSLGTDTQYF
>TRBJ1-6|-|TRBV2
CASRGGQGWSPLHF
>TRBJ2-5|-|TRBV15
CATSRDYKETQYF
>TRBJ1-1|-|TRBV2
CASIYREDTEAFF
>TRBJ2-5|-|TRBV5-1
CASSLTVETQYF
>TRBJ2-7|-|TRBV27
CASRRDGPYEQYF
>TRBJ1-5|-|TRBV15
CATSRDEGGRNQPQHF
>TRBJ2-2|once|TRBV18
CASSPFAASNTGELFF
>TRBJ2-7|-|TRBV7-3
CASSLFDRSSYEQYF
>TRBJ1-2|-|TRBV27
CASRLRDSQGYTF
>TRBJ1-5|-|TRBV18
CASSDRVSQPQHF
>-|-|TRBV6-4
CASSGKQGGEQYF
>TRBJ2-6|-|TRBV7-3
CASSPLSGANVLTF
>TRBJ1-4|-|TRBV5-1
CASSMGQGSWNEKLFF
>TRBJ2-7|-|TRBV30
CACSGGPEQYF
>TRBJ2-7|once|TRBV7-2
CASSLELAGGPVEQYF
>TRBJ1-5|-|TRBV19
CASSNSGTRQPQHF